This T cell receptor beta chain was found in a study of blood T cell repertoires in COVID-19. At the level of the study: The origin of the acute and convalescent COVID-19 samples was the United States, Italy and Spain.

Germline V gene lookup returns CDR1 LGHDT and CDR2 YNNKEL (reference sequence). The CDR3 is 18 residues long. The V end lost 1 base, the J end lost 2 bases, and 18 bases lay between the germline ends. In the original analysis: Scientists estimated how many nucleated cells there were by amplifying reference gene primers. Assay: immunoSEQ multiplex PCR; the TCRdb copy retains only in-frame clones and omits some. That table is the source of V, J and clone size, and D and trimming were worked out from the DNA. The sample holds about 160,000 clones, around three quarters seen once. This chain links TRBV3-1 (or the pseudogene TRBV3-2) with TRBJ1-5; perhaps TRBD1 as D (6 bases). The receptor comes from a man in his sixties with acute or convalescent COVID-19. Sequenced sample: peripheral blood. CDR3 protein: CASSQGFYGGRGNQPQHF. CDR3 sequence (DNA): TGTGCCAGCAGCCAAGGTTTTTACGGGGGGCGCGGCAATCAGCCCCAGCATTTT.